This TCR beta chain was identified in a study of OX40 agonist ivuxolimab in advanced cancers. Study findings and constraints: The study observed clonal expansion of CD4+ and CD8+ blood T cells by week 6 at 0.1 to 3.0 mg/kg.

On this clone: Antigen specificity is unknown.

Only in-frame clones appear in the TCRdb table, and some are missing; sequencing was by immunoSEQ multiplex PCR. The sample shows under 100,000 clones, nearly 90% of them seen only once. Trimming took off 0 bases at V and 5 bases at J, with 19 bases between the two ends. CDR3 length equals 18 residues. Germline V lookup: CDR1 MDHEN, CDR2 SYDVKM. The V and J genes are TRBV28 and TRBJ2-2; D tentatively fits TRBD1 or TRBD2 (6 bases each). This specimen consisted of CD4+ or CD8+ T cells sorted from blood, obtained in a trial of the OX40 agonist ivuxolimab. This sequence originates from an adult with an advanced solid tumor such as melanoma, head and neck, liver or kidney cancer. The CDR3 sequence: CASSLWEGTVGGTGELFF. CDR3 bases: TGTGCCAGCAGTTTATGGGAGGGGACCGTAGGGGGAACCGGGGAGCTGTTTTTT.